This T cell receptor beta chain came from a study of blood T cell repertoires in COVID-19. Overall study: Sites in the United States, Italy and Spain provided acute and convalescent COVID-19 samples.

Germline V lookup: CDR1 MNHEY, CDR2 SMNVEV (reference sequence). V was pared by 1 base and J by 11 bases, with 15 bases between. The CDR3 sequence is 15 residues long. Original methodology: The authors estimated nucleated cell counts from reference gene primer amplification. Sequenced by immunoSEQ multiplex PCR; TCRdb stores in-frame clones only, minus some. V and J calls and clone size follow that table, whereas D and trimming were derived from the DNA. The sample consists of around 100,000 clones, 86% of them appearing once. The V gene is TRBV27, the J gene TRBJ1-6; D is ambiguous. The sample consisted of peripheral blood. The sequence was obtained from a man aged 40-55 years with acute or convalescent COVID-19. The CDR3, as DNA: TGTGCCAGCAGTTTATACTGGGATTCCGGGACACCCCTCCACTTT. The encoded protein is CASSLYWDSGTPLHF.